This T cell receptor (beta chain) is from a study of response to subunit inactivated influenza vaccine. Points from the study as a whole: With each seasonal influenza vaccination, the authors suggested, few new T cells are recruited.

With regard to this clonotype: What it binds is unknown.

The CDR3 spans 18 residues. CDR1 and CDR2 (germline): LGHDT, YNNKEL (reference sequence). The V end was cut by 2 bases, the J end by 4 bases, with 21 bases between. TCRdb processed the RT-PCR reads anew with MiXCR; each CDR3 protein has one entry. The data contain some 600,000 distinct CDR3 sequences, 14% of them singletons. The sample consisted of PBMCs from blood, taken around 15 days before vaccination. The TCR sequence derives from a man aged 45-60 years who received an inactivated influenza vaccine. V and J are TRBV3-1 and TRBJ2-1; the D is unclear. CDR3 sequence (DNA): TGTGCCAGCAGCCAACTCCTACCCCAAAGGATCCCTTACAATGAGCAGTTCTTC. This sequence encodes CASSQLLPQRIPYNEQFF.